One sample yielded the 20 T cell receptor beta chains listed below, sequenced in a study of blood T cell repertoires in COVID-19. The assay was immunoSEQ multiplex PCR, and TCRdb's table has in-frame clones only and misses some. The sample lists roughly 260,000 clones, approximately 86% occurring once. Sequencing input: peripheral blood. These receptors all come from a man aged 40-50 years who had recovered from COVID-19.

The count of this clone is one. This may stem from a read error, because a much larger clone lies one nucleotide away. V gene TRBV7-6 combines with J gene TRBJ2-3; possibly TRBD1 for D (5 bases). CDR3 length equals 15 residues. CDR1 is SGHVS and CDR2 is FNYEAQ in the germline V gene. Trimming cost V 1 base and J 1 base, with 9 bases left between them. The CDR3 region is CASSLGQGRTDTQYF. The CDR3 DNA sequence: TGTGCCAGCAGCTTAGGGCAGGGTCGCACAGATACGCAGTATTTT.

This chain links TRBV7-2 with TRBJ1-1; maybe TRBD1 (5 bases). The V end lost 0 bases, the J end lost 1 base, and 9 bases lay between the germline ends. Per germline, CDR1 SGHTA and CDR2 FQGNSA. This CDR3 spans 15 amino acids. CDR3 region: CASSLAPGGNTEAFF. Here the CDR3 DNA reads TGTGCCAGCAGCTTAGCGCCGGGGGGGAACACTGAAGCTTTCTTT. Based on the CDR3 plus reference TRBV7-2 and TRBJ1-1, the full variable domain is GAGVSQSPSNKVTEKGKDVELRCDPISGHTALYWYRQSLGQGLEFLIYFQGNSAPDKSGLPSDRFSAERTGGSVSTLTIQRTQQEDSAVYLCASSLAPGGNTEAFFGQGTRLTVV.

The rearrangement links TRBV10-3 to TRBJ2-1; D unresolved. Germline CDR1 is ENHRY and CDR2 is SYGVKD. Trimming removed 2 bases at V and 0 bases at J, with 8 bases between. The CDR3 sequence is 15 residues long. The DNA for the CDR3 is TGTGCCATCAGTGAGAACAGCCCCTCCTACAATGAGCAGTTCTTC. Translation: CAISENSPSYNEQFF.

The chain links TRBV19 to TRBJ2-5; TRBD2 matches at 8 bases. The CDR3 runs to 14 residues. CDR1 and CDR2 (germline): LNHDA, SQIVND (reference sequence). V lost 6 bases, J lost 5 bases, and 8 bases stayed unmatched. CDR3: CASSSPGGVETQYF. As DNA, the CDR3 is TGTGCCAGTAGCTCCCCGGGGGGGGTGGAGACCCAGTACTTC.

The gene calls are TRBV6-5 and TRBJ2-3, with TRBD2 matching over 12 bases. The CDR3 runs to 15 residues. In germline, CDR1 is MNHEY, CDR2 SVGAGI. V lost 6 bases, J lost 2 bases, and 3 bases stayed unmatched. CDR3 region: CASRRTSGVTDTQYF. In DNA, the CDR3 is TGTGCCAGCAGGCGGACTAGCGGGGTCACAGATACGCAGTATTTT.

The rearrangement links TRBV6-2 or TRBV6-3 to TRBJ1-2, with TRBD1 matching 11 bases. V shed 2 bases and J 2 bases; nucleotides not matched to a gene: 4. Germline CDR1 MNHEY, CDR2 SVGEGT. The CDR3 contains 16 residues. Here the CDR3 DNA reads TGTGCCAGCAGTTACCCAGGACAGGGGGCGAACTATGGCTACACCTTC. Amino acid sequence: CASSYPGQGANYGYTF.

J is TRBJ2-6 and V is TRBV14; possible D gene TRBD2, 5 bases. The V and J ends lost 1 base and 4 bases respectively, with 11 bases between them. Germline loops: CDR1 SGHDN, CDR2 FVKESK. This CDR3 spans 16 amino acids. In DNA form, the CDR3 reads TGTGCCAGCAGCCAAGTGAGGGCGGGCGGGGCCAACGTCCTGACTTTC. This encodes CASSQVRAGGANVLTF.

The chain combines TRBV7-2 with TRBJ1-2; 7 positions agree with TRBD1. Germline CDR1 SGHTA, CDR2 FQGNSA. V lost 5 bases, J lost 5 bases, and 2 bases stayed unmatched. CDR3 length: 12 amino acids. The CDR3 loop is CASSDRVYGYTF. As DNA, the CDR3 is TGTGCCAGCAGCGACAGGGTTTATGGCTACACCTTC.

This clone was observed a single time. The chain combines TRBV29-1 with TRBJ1-2, with a weak D call TRBD1 (6 bases). Trimming left V 7 bases short and J 14 bases short, with 17 bases between. The germline gives CDR1 SQVTM, CDR2 ANQGSEA. The CDR3 covers 10 residues. The chain's CDR3 is CSALDRKPTF. The CDR3 DNA is TGCAGCGCCCTAGACAGGAAACCGACCTTC. The full variable domain, its missing parts supplied by reference TRBV29-1 and TRBJ1-2, is SAVISQKPSRDICQRGTSLTIQCQVDSQVTMMFWYRQQPGQSLTLIATANQGSEATYESGFVIDKFPISRPNLTFSTLTVSNMSPEDSSIYLCSALDRKPTFGSGTRLTVV.

The chain is built from TRBV14 and TRBJ2-1; 10 bases map to TRBD2. The CDR3 spans 15 residues. With 4 bases clipped from V and 5 bases from J, the junction kept 5 bases outside the gene matches. Germline V gene sequence: CDR1 SGHDN, CDR2 FVKESK. CDR3 loop: CASSPIAGGDNEQFF. CDR3 nucleotides: TGTGCCAGCAGCCCAATAGCGGGGGGAGACAATGAGCAGTTCTTC. The full variable domain, with the rest looked up from reference TRBV14 and TRBJ2-1, is EAGVTQFPSHSVIEKGQTVTLRCDPISGHDNLYWYRRVMGKEIKFLLHFVKESKQDESGMPNNRFLAERTGGTYSTLKVQPAELEDSGVYFCASSPIAGGDNEQFFGPGTRLTVL.

V and J are TRBV7-7 and TRBJ2-2; maybe TRBD1 (5 bases). The CDR3 is 14 amino acids. V was clipped by 5 bases and J by 6 bases, with 13 bases between them. Germline CDR1 SSHAT, CDR2 FNYEAQ (reference sequence). This chain's CDR3 is CASSPSGLSGELFF. Written as DNA, the CDR3 is TGTGCCAGCAGCCCCTCAGGGTTATCCGGGGAGCTGTTTTTT.

The rearrangement uses TRBV27 and TRBJ2-7; 13 nucleotides agree with TRBD2. Germline V gives CDR1 MNHEY, CDR2 SMNVEV (reference sequence). The CDR3 is 16 amino acids. Trimming cost V 3 bases and J 2 bases; bases outside gene matches: 4. The CDR3 is CASSFGLAGVAYEQYF. The CDR3 nucleotides are TGTGCCAGCAGTTTCGGACTAGCGGGGGTCGCCTACGAGCAGTACTTC.

V usage is TRBV15 and J usage is TRBJ2-3; 14 bases line up with TRBD2. V lost 1 base, J lost 4 bases, and 13 bases stayed unmatched. The CDR3 contains 20 residues. The germline gives CDR1 LNHNV, CDR2 YYDKDF (reference sequence). CDR3 nucleotides: TGTGCCACCAGCAGAGCCAAGGGACTAGCGGGAGAGGGGCCCCCAGATACGCAGTATTTT. As protein: CATSRAKGLAGEGPPDTQYF. The full variable domain, rest sourced from reference TRBV15 and TRBJ2-3, is DAMVIQNPRYQVTQFGKPVTLSCSQTLNHNVMYWYQQKSSQAPKLLFHYYDKDFNNEADTPDNFQSRRPNTSFCFLDIRSPGLGDTAMYLCATSRAKGLAGEGPPDTQYFGPGTRLTVL.

The chain carries TRBV5-4 and TRBJ2-1; possible D gene TRBD2, 5 bases. The germline V gene encodes CDR1 SGHNT and CDR2 YYREEE (reference sequence). This CDR3 region has 15 residues. Deletions cut 4 bases from V and 6 bases from J, with 17 bases between. The CDR3 DNA reads as TGTGCCAGCAGCCCAACTAGTTTCTCCCGCAATGAGCAGTTCTTC. It yields the protein CASSPTSFSRNEQFF.

This chain connects TRBV18 to TRBJ2-5; 15 positions match TRBD2. CDR1 KGHSH and CDR2 LQKENI come from the germline V gene. V trimming: 0 bases; J trimming: 2 bases; junction bases outside the gene matches: 4. The CDR3 consists of 18 residues. The CDR3 coding sequence is TGTGCCAGCTCACCACCGATTGGACTAGCGGGGGGGCAAGAGACCCAGTACTTC. Encoded protein: CASSPPIGLAGGQETQYF.

The V and J genes are TRBV10-3 and TRBJ2-7; 8 bases agree with TRBD1. Germline V gene data show CDR1 as ENHRY and CDR2 as SYGVKD. The V gene end was trimmed by 2 bases and the J gene end by 7 bases; junction bases not matched to a gene: 7. The CDR3 runs to 14 residues. The CDR3 coding sequence is TGTGCCATCAGTGAGGCAAGGACAGGGTTTGAGCAGTACTTC. This codes for CAISEARTGFEQYF.

The chain links TRBV5-4 to TRBJ2-5, with 13 bases identical to TRBD2. The V segment lost 3 bases and the J segment 4 bases; nucleotides outside the gene matches: 6. This CDR3 has 16 amino acids. Germline loops: CDR1 SGHNT, CDR2 YYREEE (reference sequence). CDR3 residues: CASSSPRLAGGETQYF. The CDR3 DNA is TGTGCCAGCAGCTCACCTAGACTAGCGGGAGGAGAGACCCAGTACTTC.

V and J are TRBV29-1 and TRBJ1-2; 7 bases match TRBD1. The CDR3 has 14 residues. V shed 1 base, J shed 4 bases, and the junction held 6 bases outside the gene matches. CDR1 is SQVTM and CDR2 is ANQGSEA in the germline V gene. This CDR3 is CSVEAGQSFYGYTF. The CDR3 nucleotides read TGCAGCGTTGAAGCGGGACAGAGTTTCTATGGCTACACCTTC.

The gene calls are TRBV11-2 and TRBJ2-7; TRBD2 is a possible D gene (6 bases). The CDR3 length is 15 residues. Germline CDR1 is SGHAT and CDR2 is FQNNGV. Deletions cut 1 base from V and 6 bases from J, with 16 bases between. This chain's CDR3 is CASSLVSGFLVEQYF. As DNA, the CDR3 is TGTGCCAGCAGCTTAGTCAGCGGGTTCTTAGTCGAGCAGTACTTC.

J is TRBJ2-5 and V is TRBV6-2 or TRBV6-3; possible D gene TRBD2, 5 bases. Between the trimmed V and J ends, which lost 0 bases and 5 bases, there was a span of 13 bases. The germline gives CDR1 MNHEY, CDR2 SVGEGT. The CDR3 length is 15 residues. This CDR3 reads CASSYSRASRETQYF. The CDR3, as DNA: TGTGCCAGCAGTTACTCGAGGGCTAGCAGGGAGACCCAGTACTTC.